The 10 T cell receptor beta chains below were found in one sample sequenced in a study of T cell clones after liver transplantation. Assay: immunoSEQ multiplex PCR; the TCRdb copy retains only in-frame clones and omits some. The sample consists of fewer than 65,000 clones, over 60% of them appearing once. The sequenced sample was CD4+ T cells from blood, obtained at the 22-month timepoint. These TCRs come from a human patient who received a liver transplant. These T cells may partly come from the graft donor.

There are a few counts of this clone. The gene calls are TRBV6-4 and TRBJ1-6, with D possibly matching TRBD1 (6 bases). Germline V lookup: CDR1 MRHNA, CDR2 SNTAGT. The CDR3 loop spans 13 amino acids. V was shortened by 6 bases and J by 10 bases, with 13 bases between the two germline ends. CDR3 loop: CASSPDRGSPLHF. In DNA form, the CDR3 reads TGTGCCAGCAGCCCGGACAGAGGATCACCCCTCCACTTT.

This clone was seen only a few times. One end of the junction is discordant with germline, which a read error may explain. The J gene is TRBJ2-7, the V gene TRBV7-2; TRBD2 matches at 10 bases. The germline CDR1 and CDR2 sequences are SGHTA and FQGNSA. The CDR3 extends over 15 amino acids. The CDR3 loop is CASSLAGGATYEQYF. In nucleotides, the CDR3 is TGTGCCAGCAGTTTAGCGGGGGGCGCTACCTACGAGCAGTACTTC.

This chain joins TRBV18 and TRBJ2-1; D remains ambiguous. V lost 2 bases to trimming and J lost 4 bases, with 9 bases between them. CDR3 size: 14 residues. Germline CDR1 and CDR2: KGHSH and LQKENI. CDR3: CASSPSLDYNEQFF. In nucleotides, the CDR3 is TGTGCCAGCTCACCAAGTTTAGATTACAATGAGCAGTTCTTC. Combining the CDR3 with reference TRBV18 and TRBJ2-1 gives the whole variable domain NAGVMQNPRHLVRRRGQEARLRCSPMKGHSHVYWYRQLPEEGLKFMVYLQKENIIDESGMPKERFSAEFPKEGPSILRIQQVVRGDSAAYFCASSPSLDYNEQFFGPGTRLTVL.

The CDR3 bases are TGCGCCAGCAGCCTTCTCCCGGGTTATAATTCACCCCTCCACTTT. Protein product: CASSLLPGYNSPLHF. The chain uses TRBV4-1 and TRBJ1-6; D is undetermined. V was clipped by 4 bases and J by 4 bases, with 11 bases between them. Germline V gene lookup returns CDR1 MGHRA and CDR2 YSYEKL. The CDR3 has 15 amino acids.

The gene calls are TRBV4-1 and TRBJ2-3; tentatively, D is TRBD1 (6 bases). CDR3 size: 15 residues. V was trimmed by 3 bases and J by 4 bases, leaving 14 bases between them. CDR1 is MGHRA, CDR2 YSYEKL, per germline. The CDR3: CASSQARTDPDTQYF. CDR3 DNA sequence: TGCGCCAGCAGCCAGGCCCGGACAGATCCAGATACGCAGTATTTT.

This clone is a singleton in its sample. V gene TRBV2 combines with J gene TRBJ2-3, with 8 bases lining up with TRBD2. V lost 7 bases, J lost 2 bases, and 2 bases stayed unmatched. The CDR3 runs 13 residues. Germline V lookup: CDR1 SNHLY, CDR2 FYNNEI. The CDR3 reads CASKRGTTDTQYF. Written as DNA, the CDR3 is TGTGCCAGCAAGCGGGGGACCACAGATACGCAGTATTTT.

This sequence joins TRBV9 and TRBJ2-7; 7 nucleotides agree with TRBD1. This CDR3 is built from 13 residues. Germline values: CDR1 SGDLS, CDR2 YYNGEE. J lost 5 bases, V lost 0 bases, and 2 bases had no gene match. The DNA for the CDR3 is TGTGCCAGCAGCGTAGGAGGACAGGACGAGCAGTACTTC. Translating it yields CASSVGGQDEQYF.

The V call is TRBV6-1, the J call TRBJ2-7; D not resolved. V lost 0 bases to trimming and J lost 2 bases, with 14 bases between them. CDR1 and CDR2 (germline): MNHNS, SASEGT. The length of the CDR3 is 16 residues. The CDR3 here is CASSEALGRQAYEQYF. The CDR3 DNA is TGTGCCAGCAGTGAAGCGCTAGGGCGACAAGCCTACGAGCAGTACTTC.

The chain couples TRBV28 to TRBJ1-4; no definite D call. Per the germline V gene, CDR1 is MDHEN and CDR2 is SYDVKM. The length of the CDR3 is 15 residues. V shed 2 bases and J shed 1 base, with 8 bases lying between them. CDR3 amino acids: CASSLIRVTNEKLFF. Written as DNA, the CDR3 is TGTGCCAGCAGTTTAATCCGGGTAACTAATGAAAAACTGTTTTTT.

This clone was seen a few times. The chain recombines TRBV19 with TRBJ1-5; possibly TRBD1 for D (6 bases). The CDR3 covers 12 residues. V lost 9 bases to trimming and J lost 8 bases, with 14 bases between them. Germline values: CDR1 LNHDA, CDR2 SQIVND (reference sequence). CDR3 amino acids: CASQGFREPQHF. DNA for the CDR3: TGTGCCAGCCAGGGGTTTAGAGAGCCCCAGCATTTT.